The T cell receptor beta chain under discussion was sequenced for a study of cytotoxic CD8 clonotypes in ibrutinib-treated CLL. Germline V CDR1 and CDR2: SNHLY, FYNNEI. This CDR3 has 12 amino acids. V shed 7 bases and J shed 3 bases, with 8 bases lying between them. Only in-frame clones appear in the TCRdb table, and some are missing; sequencing was by immunoSEQ multiplex PCR. Found here are 150,000 to 200,000 clones, approximately 91% of them singletons; the top ten hold 3% to 3.5%. This specimen consisted of PBMCs, obtained at disease progression, from a patient treated with ibrutinib. The sequence derives from a human donor with chronic lymphocytic leukemia. The chain carries TRBV2 and TRBJ2-3, with D uncertain. CDR3 amino acids: CASNWNTDTQYF. The CDR3 DNA is TGTGCCAGCAATTGGAATACAGATACGCAGTATTTT.